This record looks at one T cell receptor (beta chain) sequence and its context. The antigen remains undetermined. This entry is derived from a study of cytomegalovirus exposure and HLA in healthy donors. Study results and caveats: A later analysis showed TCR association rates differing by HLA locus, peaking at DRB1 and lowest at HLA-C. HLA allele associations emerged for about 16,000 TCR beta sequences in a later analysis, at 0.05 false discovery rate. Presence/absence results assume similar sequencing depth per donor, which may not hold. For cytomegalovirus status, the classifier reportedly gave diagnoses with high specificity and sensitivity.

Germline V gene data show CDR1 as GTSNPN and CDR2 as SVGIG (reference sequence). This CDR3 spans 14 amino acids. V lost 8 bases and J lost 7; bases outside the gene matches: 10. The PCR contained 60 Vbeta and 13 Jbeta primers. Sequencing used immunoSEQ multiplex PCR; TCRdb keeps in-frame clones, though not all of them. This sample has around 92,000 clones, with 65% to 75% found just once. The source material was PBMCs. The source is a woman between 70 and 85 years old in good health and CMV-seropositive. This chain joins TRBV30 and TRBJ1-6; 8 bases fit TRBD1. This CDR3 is CAVNRQGRNSPLHF. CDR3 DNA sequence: TGTGCCGTAAACCGACAGGGGAGGAATTCACCCCTCCACTTT.